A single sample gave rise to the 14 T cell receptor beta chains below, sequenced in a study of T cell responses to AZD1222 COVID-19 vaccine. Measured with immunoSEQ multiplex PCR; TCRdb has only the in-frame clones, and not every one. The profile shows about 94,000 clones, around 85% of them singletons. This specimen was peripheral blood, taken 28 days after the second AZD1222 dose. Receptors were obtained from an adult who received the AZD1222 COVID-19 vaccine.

Written as DNA, the CDR3 is TGTGCCAGCAGCCTAATGGGAGGGGAAGAGACCCAGTACTTC. Protein sequence: CASSLMGGEETQYF. The gene calls are TRBV3-1 (or the pseudogene TRBV3-2) and TRBJ2-5; TRBD2 matches at 7 bases. This CDR3 comprises 14 residues. The V gene end was trimmed by 4 bases and the J gene end by 3 bases; junction bases not matched to a gene: 5. Germline assignment: CDR1 LGHDT and CDR2 YNNKEL (reference sequence).

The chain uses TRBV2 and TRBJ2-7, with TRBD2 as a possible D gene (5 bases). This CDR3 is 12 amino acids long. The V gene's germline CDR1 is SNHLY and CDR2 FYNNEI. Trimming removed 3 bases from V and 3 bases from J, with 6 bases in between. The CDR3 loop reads CASSDEGYEQYF. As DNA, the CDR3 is TGTGCCAGCAGTGATGAGGGCTACGAGCAGTACTTC.

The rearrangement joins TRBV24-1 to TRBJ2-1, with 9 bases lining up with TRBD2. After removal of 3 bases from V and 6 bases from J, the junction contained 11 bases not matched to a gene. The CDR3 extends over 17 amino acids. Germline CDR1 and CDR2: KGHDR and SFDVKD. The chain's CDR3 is CATSDLTSGWASNEQFF. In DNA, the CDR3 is TGTGCCACCAGTGATCTGACTAGCGGCTGGGCCAGCAATGAGCAGTTCTTC.

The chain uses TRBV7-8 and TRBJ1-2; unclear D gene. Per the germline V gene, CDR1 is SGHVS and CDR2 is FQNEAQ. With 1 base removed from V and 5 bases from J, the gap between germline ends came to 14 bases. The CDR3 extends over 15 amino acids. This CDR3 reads CASSLEAGIGYGYTF. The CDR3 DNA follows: TGTGCCAGCAGCTTAGAGGCGGGAATCGGTTATGGCTACACCTTC. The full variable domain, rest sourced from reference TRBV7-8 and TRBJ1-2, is GAGVSQSPRYKVAKRGQDVALRCDPISGHVSLFWYQQALGQGPEFLTYFQNEAQLDKSGLPSDRFFAERPEGSVSTLKIQRTQQEDSAVYLCASSLEAGIGYGYTFGSGTRLTVV.

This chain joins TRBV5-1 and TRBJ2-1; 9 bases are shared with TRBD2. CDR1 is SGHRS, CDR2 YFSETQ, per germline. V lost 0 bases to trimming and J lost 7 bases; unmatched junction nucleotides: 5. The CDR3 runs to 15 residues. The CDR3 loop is CASSLVAGGRNEQFF. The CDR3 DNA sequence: TGCGCCAGCAGCTTGGTGGCGGGGGGGCGAAATGAGCAGTTCTTC.

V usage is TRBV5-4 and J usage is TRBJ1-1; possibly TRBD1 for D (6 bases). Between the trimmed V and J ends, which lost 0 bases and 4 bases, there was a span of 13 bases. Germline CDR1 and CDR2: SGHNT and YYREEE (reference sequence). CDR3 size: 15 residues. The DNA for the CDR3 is TGTGCCAGCAGCTTGGTACGGGGGGCAGGCACTGAAGCTTTCTTT. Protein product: CASSLVRGAGTEAFF.

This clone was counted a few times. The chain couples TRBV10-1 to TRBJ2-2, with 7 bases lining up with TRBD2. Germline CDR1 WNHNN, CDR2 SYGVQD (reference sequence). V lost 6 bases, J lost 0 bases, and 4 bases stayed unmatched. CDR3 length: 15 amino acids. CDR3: CASSQLASNTGELFF. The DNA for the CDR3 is TGCGCCAGCAGCCAACTAGCGTCGAACACCGGGGAGCTGTTTTTT.

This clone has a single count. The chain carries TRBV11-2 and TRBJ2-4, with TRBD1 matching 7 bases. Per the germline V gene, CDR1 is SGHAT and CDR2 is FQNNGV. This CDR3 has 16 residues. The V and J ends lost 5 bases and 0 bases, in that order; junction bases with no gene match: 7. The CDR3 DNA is TGTGCCAGCAGCGACAGGGTACGGGGAGCCAAAAACATTCAGTACTTC. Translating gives CASSDRVRGAKNIQYF.

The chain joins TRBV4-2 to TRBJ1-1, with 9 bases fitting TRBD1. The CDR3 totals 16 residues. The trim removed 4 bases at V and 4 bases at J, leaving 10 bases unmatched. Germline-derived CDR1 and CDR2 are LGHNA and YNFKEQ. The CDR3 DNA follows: TGTGCCAGCAGCCGCACCACAGGGACAGGGAGCACTGAAGCTTTCTTT. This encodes CASSRTTGTGSTEAFF.

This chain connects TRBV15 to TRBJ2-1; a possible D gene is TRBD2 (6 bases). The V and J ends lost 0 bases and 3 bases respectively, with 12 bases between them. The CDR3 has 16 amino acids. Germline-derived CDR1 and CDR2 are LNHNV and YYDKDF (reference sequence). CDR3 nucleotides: TGTGCCACCAGCAGAGACCCCGGGGGTATCTACAATGAGCAGTTCTTC. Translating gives CATSRDPGGIYNEQFF.

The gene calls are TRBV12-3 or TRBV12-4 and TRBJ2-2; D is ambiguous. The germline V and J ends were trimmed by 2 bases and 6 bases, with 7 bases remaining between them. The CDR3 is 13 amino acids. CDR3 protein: CASSLLGAGELFF. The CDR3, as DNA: TGTGCCAGCAGTTTATTGGGTGCCGGGGAGCTGTTTTTT.

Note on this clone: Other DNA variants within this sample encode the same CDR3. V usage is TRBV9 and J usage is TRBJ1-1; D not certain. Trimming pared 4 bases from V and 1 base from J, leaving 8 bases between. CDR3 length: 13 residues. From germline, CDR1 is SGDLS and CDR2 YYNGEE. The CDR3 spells CASSPTRNTEAFF. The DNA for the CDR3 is TGTGCCAGCAGCCCAACAAGGAACACTGAAGCTTTCTTT.

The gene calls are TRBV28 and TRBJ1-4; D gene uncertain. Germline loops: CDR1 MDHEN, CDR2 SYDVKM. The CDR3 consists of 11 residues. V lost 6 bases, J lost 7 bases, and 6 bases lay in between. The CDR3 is CASRFIEKLFF. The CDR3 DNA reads TGTGCCAGCAGGTTCATTGAAAAACTGTTTTTT.

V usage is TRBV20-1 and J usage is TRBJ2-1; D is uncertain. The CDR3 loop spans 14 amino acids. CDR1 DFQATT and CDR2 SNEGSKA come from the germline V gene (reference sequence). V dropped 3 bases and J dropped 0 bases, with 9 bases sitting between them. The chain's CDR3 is CSASHLSSYNEQFF. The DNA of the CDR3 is TGCAGTGCTAGTCACCTGAGCTCCTACAATGAGCAGTTCTTC.